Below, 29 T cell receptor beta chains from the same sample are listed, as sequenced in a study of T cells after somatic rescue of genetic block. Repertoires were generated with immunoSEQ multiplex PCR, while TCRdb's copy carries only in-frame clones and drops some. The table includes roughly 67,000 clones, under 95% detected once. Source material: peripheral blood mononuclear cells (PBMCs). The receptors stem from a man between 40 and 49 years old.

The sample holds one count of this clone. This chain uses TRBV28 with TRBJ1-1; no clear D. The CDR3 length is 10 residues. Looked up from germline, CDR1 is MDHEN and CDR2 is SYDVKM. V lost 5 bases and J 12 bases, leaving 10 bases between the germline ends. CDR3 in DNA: TGTGCCAGCAGTATTGACCGGCCTTTCTTT. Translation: CASSIDRPFF.

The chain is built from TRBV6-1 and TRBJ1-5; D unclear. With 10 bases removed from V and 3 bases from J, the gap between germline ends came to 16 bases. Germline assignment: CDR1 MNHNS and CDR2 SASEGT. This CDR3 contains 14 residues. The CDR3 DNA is TGTGCCACCAGACCTCATATCGACAATCAGCCCCAGCATTTT. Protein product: CATRPHIDNQPQHF.

This CDR3 is CASSGLAGGTDTQYF. The CDR3 DNA follows: TGTGCCAGCAGCGGACTAGCGGGGGGCACAGATACGCAGTATTTT. The V and J genes are TRBV7-3 and TRBJ2-3; 13 bases map to TRBD2. V trimming: 5 bases; J trimming: 1 base; junction bases outside the gene matches: 0. Germline-derived CDR1 and CDR2 are SGHTA and FQGTGA. The length of the CDR3 is 15 residues.

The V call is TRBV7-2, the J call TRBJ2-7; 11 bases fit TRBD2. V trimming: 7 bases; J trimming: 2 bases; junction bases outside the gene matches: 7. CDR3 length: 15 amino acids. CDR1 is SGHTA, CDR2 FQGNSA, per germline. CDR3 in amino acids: CASMERGLAAYEQYF. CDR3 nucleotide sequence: TGTGCCAGCATGGAAAGGGGACTAGCGGCCTACGAGCAGTACTTC. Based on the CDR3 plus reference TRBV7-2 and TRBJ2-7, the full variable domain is GAGVSQSPSNKVTEKGKDVELRCDPISGHTALYWYRQSLGQGLEFLIYFQGNSAPDKSGLPSDRFSAERTGGSVSTLTIQRTQQEDSAVYLCASMERGLAAYEQYFGPGTRLTVT.

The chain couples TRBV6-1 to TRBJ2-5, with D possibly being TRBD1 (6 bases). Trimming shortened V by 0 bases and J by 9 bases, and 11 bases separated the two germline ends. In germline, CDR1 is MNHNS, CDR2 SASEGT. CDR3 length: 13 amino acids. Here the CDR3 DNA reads TGTGCCAGCAGTGAAGCCAGGGGCAGCCCCCAGTACTTC. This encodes CASSEARGSPQYF.

The CDR3 spells CASSSQGNEQFF. The CDR3 DNA sequence: TGTGCCAGCAGTTCACAGGGGAATGAGCAGTTCTTC. The V and J genes are TRBV6-6 and TRBJ2-1; TRBD1 matches 7 bases. The V and J ends lost 4 bases and 7 bases, in that order; junction bases with no gene match: 1. Germline V gives CDR1 MNHNY, CDR2 SVGAGI (reference sequence). This CDR3 is built from 12 residues.

CDR3 sequence (DNA): TGTGCCACCAGCAGAAGACAGGGCGGTGCCGATACGCAGTATTTT. Translating it yields CATSRRQGGADTQYF. This chain links TRBV15 with TRBJ2-3, with 7 nucleotides matching TRBD1. Trimming took 2 bases from V and 6 from J; bases not matched to a gene: 8. This CDR3 has 15 amino acids. Germline assignment: CDR1 LNHNV and CDR2 YYDKDF (reference sequence). Together with reference TRBV15 and TRBJ2-3, the CDR3 gives the full variable domain: DAMVIQNPRYQVTQFGKPVTLSCSQTLNHNVMYWYQQKSSQAPKLLFHYYDKDFNNEADTPDNFQSRRPNTSFCFLDIRSPGLGDTAMYLCATSRRQGGADTQYFGPGTRLTVL.

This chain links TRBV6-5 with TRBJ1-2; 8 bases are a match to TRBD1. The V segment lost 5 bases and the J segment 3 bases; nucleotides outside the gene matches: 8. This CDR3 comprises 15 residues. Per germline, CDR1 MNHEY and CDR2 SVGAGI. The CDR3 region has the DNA TGTGCCAGCAGTGGTTCGCAGGGGGCTGACTATGGCTACACCTTC. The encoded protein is CASSGSQGADYGYTF.

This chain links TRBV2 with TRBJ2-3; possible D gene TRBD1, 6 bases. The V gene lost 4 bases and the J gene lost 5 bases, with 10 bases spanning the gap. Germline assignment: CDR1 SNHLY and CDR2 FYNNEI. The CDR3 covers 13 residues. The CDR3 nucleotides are TGTGCCAGCAGTGGGGGGCGAGGAGATACGCAGTATTTT. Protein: CASSGGRGDTQYF.

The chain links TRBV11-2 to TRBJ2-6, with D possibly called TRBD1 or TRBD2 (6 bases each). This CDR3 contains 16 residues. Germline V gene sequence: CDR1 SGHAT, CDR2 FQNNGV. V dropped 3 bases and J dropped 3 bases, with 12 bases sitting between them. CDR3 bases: TGTGCCAGCAGCTTTGGGAGGACAGATGGGGCCAACGTCCTGACTTTC. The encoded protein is CASSFGRTDGANVLTF.

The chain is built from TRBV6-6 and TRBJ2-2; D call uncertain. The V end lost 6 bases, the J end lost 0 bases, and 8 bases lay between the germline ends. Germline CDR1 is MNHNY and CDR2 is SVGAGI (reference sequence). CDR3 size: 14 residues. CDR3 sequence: CASRGISNTGELFF. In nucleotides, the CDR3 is TGTGCCAGCAGAGGTATTTCGAACACCGGGGAGCTGTTTTTT.

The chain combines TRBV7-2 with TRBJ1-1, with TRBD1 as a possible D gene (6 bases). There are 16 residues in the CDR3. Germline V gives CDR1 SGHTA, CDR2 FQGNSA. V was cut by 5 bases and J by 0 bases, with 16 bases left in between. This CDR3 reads CASSLIQGGMNTEAFF. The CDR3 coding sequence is TGTGCCAGCAGCCTTATACAGGGCGGCATGAACACTGAAGCTTTCTTT.

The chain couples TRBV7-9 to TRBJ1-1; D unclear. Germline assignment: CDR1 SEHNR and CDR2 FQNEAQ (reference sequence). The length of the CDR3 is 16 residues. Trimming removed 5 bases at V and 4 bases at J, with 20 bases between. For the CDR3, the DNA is TGTGCCAGCAGCCCCGCGGCGAAGGGCAGGATCACTGAAGCTTTCTTT. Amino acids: CASSPAAKGRITEAFF.

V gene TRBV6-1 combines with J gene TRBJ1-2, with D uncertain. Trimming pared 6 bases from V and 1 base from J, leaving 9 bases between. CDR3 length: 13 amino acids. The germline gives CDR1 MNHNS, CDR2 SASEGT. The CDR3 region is CASRYTLNYGYTF. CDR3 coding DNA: TGTGCCAGCAGGTATACCCTTAACTATGGCTACACCTTC.

This CDR3 is CASSYSLAKDTQYF. CDR3 DNA sequence: TGTGCCAGCAGTTACTCACTAGCGAAAGATACGCAGTATTTT. The V and J genes are TRBV6-5 and TRBJ2-3; the match to TRBD2 covers 7 bases. Germline-derived CDR1 and CDR2 are MNHEY and SVGAGI. This CDR3 has 14 residues. With 0 bases clipped from V and 5 bases from J, the junction kept 2 bases outside the gene matches.

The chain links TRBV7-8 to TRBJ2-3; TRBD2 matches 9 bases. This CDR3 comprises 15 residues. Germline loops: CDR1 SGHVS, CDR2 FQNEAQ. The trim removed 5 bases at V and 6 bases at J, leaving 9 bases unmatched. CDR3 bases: TGTGCCAGCAGCGACTGGGGCGGGGGGGATGATACGCAGTATTTT. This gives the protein CASSDWGGGDDTQYF.

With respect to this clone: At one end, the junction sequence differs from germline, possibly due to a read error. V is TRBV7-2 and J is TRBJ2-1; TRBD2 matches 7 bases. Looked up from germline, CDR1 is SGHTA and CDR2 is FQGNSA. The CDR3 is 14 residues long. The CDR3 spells CASSQDRGVAEQFF. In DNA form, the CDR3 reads TGCGCCAGCAGCCAAGACCGGGGGGTGGCTGAGCAGTTCTTC.

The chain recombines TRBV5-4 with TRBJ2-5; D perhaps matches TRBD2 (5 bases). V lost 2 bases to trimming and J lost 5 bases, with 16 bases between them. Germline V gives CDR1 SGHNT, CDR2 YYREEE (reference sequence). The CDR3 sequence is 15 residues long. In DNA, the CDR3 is TGTGCCAGCAGCTTTCGAGAACGTAGGAGGGAGACCCAGTACTTC. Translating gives CASSFRERRRETQYF.

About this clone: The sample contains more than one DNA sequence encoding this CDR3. CDR3 region: CASSFPGTVNTDTQYF. The CDR3 bases are TGCGCCAGCAGCTTTCCCGGGACAGTGAACACAGATACGCAGTATTTT. The chain couples TRBV5-1 to TRBJ2-3; the match to TRBD1 covers 7 bases. This CDR3 is built from 16 residues. The J segment lost 2 bases and the V segment lost 2 bases, leaving 8 bases of the junction unmatched. Germline lookup yields CDR1 SGHRS and CDR2 YFSETQ. Combining the CDR3 with reference TRBV5-1 and TRBJ2-3 gives the whole variable domain KAGVTQTPRYLIKTRGQQVTLSCSPISGHRSVSWYQQTPGQGLQFLFEYFSETQRNKGNFPGRFSGRQFSNSRSEMNVSTLELGDSALYLCASSFPGTVNTDTQYFGPGTRLTVL.

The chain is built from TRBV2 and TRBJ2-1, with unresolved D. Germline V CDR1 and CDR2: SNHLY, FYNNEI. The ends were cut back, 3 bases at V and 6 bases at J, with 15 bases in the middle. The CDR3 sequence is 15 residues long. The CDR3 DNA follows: TGTGCCAGCAGTGACCTGATTGGATCGGTCAATGAGCAGTTCTTC. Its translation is CASSDLIGSVNEQFF. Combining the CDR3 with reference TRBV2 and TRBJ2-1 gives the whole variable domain EPEVTQTPSHQVTQMGQEVILRCVPISNHLYFYWYRQILGQKVEFLVSFYNNEISEKSEIFDDQFSVERPDGSNFTLKIRSTKLEDSAMYFCASSDLIGSVNEQFFGPGTRLTVL.

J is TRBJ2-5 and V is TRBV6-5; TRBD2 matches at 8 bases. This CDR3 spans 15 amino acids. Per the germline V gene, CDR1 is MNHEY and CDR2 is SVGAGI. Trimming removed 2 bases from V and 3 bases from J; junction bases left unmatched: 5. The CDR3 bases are TGTGCCAGCAGTTACGAGACTAGCGCTGAAGAGACCCAGTACTTC. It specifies CASSYETSAEETQYF.

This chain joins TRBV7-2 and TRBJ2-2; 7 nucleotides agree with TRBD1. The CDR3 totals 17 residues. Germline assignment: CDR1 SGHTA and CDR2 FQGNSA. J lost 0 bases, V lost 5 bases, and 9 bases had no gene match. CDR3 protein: CASSAVQGYANTGELFF. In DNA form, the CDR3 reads TGTGCCAGCAGCGCCGTACAGGGGTACGCGAACACCGGGGAGCTGTTTTTT.

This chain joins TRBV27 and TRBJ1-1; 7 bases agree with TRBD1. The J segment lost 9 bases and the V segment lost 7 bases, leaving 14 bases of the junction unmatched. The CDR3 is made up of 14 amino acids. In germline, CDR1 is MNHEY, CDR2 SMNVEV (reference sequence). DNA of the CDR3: TGTGCCAGCACGTCGGGACAGATGGCCGCAAAAGCTTTCTTT. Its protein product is CASTSGQMAAKAFF.

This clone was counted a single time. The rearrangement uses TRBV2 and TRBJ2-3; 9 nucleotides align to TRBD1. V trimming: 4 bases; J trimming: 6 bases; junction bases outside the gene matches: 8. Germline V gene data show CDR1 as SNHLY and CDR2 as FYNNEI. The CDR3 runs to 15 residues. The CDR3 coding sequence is TGTGCCAGCAGTGGGGGACAGGGCTCTCTGGATACGCAGTATTTT. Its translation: CASSGGQGSLDTQYF. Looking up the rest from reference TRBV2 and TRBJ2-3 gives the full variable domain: EPEVTQTPSHQVTQMGQEVILRCVPISNHLYFYWYRQILGQKVEFLVSFYNNEISEKSEIFDDQFSVERPDGSNFTLKIRSTKLEDSAMYFCASSGGQGSLDTQYFGPGTRLTVL.

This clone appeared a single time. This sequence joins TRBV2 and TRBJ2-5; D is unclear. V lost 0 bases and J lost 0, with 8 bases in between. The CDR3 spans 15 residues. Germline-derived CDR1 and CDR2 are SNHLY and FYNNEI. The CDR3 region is CASSEAGADQETQYF. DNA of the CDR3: TGTGCCAGCAGTGAAGCCGGAGCAGACCAAGAGACCCAGTACTTC.

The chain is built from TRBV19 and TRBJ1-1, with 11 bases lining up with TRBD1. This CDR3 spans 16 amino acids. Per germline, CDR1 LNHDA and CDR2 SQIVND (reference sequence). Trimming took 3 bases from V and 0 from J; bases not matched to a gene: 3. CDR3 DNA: TGTGCCAGTAGTATCCGGGACAGGGGGATGAACACTGAAGCTTTCTTT. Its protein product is CASSIRDRGMNTEAFF.

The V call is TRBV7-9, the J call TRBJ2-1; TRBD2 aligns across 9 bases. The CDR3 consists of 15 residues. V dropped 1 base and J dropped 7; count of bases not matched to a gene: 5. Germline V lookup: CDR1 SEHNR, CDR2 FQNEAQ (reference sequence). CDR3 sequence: CASSLEAGGRNEQFF. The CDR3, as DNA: TGTGCCAGCAGCTTAGAAGCGGGGGGCCGTAATGAGCAGTTCTTC. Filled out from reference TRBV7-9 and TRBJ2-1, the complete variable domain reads DTGVSQNPRHKITKRGQNVTFRCDPISEHNRLYWYRQTLGQGPEFLTYFQNEAQLEKSRLLSDRFSAERPKGSFSTLEIQRTEQGDSAMYLCASSLEAGGRNEQFFGPGTRLTVL.

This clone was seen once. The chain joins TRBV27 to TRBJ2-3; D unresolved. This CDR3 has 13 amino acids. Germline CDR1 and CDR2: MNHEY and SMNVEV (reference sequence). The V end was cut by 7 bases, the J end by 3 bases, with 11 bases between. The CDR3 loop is CASTRLNTDTQYF. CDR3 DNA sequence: TGTGCCAGCACCAGACTGAATACAGATACGCAGTATTTT.

This chain's CDR3 is CASSLATEIYGYTF. The CDR3, as DNA: TGTGCCAGCAGTTTAGCAACGGAGATCTATGGCTACACCTTC. The rearrangement uses TRBV28 and TRBJ1-2; D remains unclear. CDR1 is MDHEN, CDR2 SYDVKM, per germline. Between the trimmed V and J ends, which lost 2 bases and 4 bases, there was a span of 11 bases. This CDR3 is built from 14 residues.